This T cell receptor (beta chain) was profiled in a study of blood T cell repertoires in COVID-19. In the study overall: COVID-19 samples, acute and convalescent, were from the United States, Italy and Spain.

Profiling relied on immunoSEQ multiplex PCR, and the TCRdb table lists in-frame clones only, not all of them. Here the sample spans 150,000 to 180,000 clones, approximately 85% being singletons. Followed longitudinally, the Seattle patients had been enrolled during active infection. Trimming took 0 bases from V and 0 from J, leaving 9 bases between them. From germline, CDR1 is MNHNY and CDR2 SVGAGI (reference sequence). The CDR3 length is 15 residues. The specimen was peripheral blood. The chain recombines TRBV6-6 with TRBJ2-7; possibly TRBD1 for D (6 bases). The sequence derives from a man aged 55-75 years with COVID-19, enrolled during active disease. The CDR3 here is CASSYSTGFSYEQYF. The CDR3 nucleotides read TGTGCCAGCAGTTACTCGACAGGCTTCTCCTACGAGCAGTACTTC.